This entry describes one T cell receptor beta chain. Its matching antigen is unknown. This sample was taken from a study of T cell responses to AZD1222 COVID-19 vaccine. Notes on the study in general: Donors in the cohort were predominantly white British and more often female, and clonal diversity was possibly underestimated. The breadth and depth of Spike-specific TCRs increased once two AZD1222 doses had been given. Unmutated regions of variants are reportedly targeted by nearly half of spike-specific TCRs.

This CDR3 region has 15 residues. With 6 bases removed from V and 5 bases from J, the gap between germline ends came to 19 bases. The V gene's germline CDR1 is MNHEY and CDR2 SVGEGT. Clones were sequenced by immunoSEQ multiplex PCR, and TCRdb holds only the in-frame ones, with some missing. The sample records 130,000 to 150,000 clones, 90% to 95% being singletons. The chain uses TRBV6-2 or TRBV6-3 and TRBJ2-5, with D unresolved. The source material was peripheral blood, sampled 28 days after the second AZD1222 dose. The sequence derives from an adult who received the AZD1222 COVID-19 vaccine. The CDR3 reads CASSDRTVLGETQYF. Here the CDR3 DNA reads TGTGCCAGCAGCGATCGGACCGTTTTGGGGGAGACCCAGTACTTC.